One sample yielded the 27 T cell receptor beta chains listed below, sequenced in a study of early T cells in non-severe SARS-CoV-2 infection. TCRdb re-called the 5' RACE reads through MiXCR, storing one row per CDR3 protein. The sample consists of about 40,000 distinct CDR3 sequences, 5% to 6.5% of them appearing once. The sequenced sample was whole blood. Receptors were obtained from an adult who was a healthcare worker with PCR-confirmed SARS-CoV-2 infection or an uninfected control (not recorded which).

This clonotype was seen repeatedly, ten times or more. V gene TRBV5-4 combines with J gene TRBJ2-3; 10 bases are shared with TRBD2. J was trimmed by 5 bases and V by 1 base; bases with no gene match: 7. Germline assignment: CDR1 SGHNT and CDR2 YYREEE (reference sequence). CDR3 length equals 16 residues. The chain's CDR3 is CASSLSGRGREDTQYF. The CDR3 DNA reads TGTGCCAGCAGCTTGAGCGGGAGGGGAAGAGAAGATACGCAGTATTTT.

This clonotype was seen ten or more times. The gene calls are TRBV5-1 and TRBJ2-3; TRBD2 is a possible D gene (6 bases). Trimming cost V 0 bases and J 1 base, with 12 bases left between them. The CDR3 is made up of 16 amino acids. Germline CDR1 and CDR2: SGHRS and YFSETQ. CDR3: CASSLGGSGGTDTQYF. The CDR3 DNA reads TGCGCCAGCAGCTTGGGAGGTAGCGGTGGCACAGATACGCAGTATTTT. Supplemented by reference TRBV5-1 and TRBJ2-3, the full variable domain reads KAGVTQTPRYLIKTRGQQVTLSCSPISGHRSVSWYQQTPGQGLQFLFEYFSETQRNKGNFPGRFSGRQFSNSRSEMNVSTLELGDSALYLCASSLGGSGGTDTQYFGPGTRLTVL.

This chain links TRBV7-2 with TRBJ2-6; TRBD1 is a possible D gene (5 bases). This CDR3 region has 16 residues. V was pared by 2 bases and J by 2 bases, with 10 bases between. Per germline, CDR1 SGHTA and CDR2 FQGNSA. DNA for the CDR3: TGTGCCAGCAGCTTATGGTCAGGGACTGGGGCCAACGTCCTGACTTTC. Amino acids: CASSLWSGTGANVLTF. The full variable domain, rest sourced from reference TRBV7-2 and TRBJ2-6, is GAGVSQSPSNKVTEKGKDVELRCDPISGHTALYWYRQSLGQGLEFLIYFQGNSAPDKSGLPSDRFSAERTGGSVSTLTIQRTQQEDSAVYLCASSLWSGTGANVLTFGAGSRLTVL.

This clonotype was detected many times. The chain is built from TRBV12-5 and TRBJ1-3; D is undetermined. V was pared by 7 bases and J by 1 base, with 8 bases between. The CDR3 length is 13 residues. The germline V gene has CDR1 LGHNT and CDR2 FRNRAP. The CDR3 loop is CASEWESGNTIYF. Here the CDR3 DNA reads TGTGCTAGTGAGTGGGAGTCTGGAAACACCATATATTTT.

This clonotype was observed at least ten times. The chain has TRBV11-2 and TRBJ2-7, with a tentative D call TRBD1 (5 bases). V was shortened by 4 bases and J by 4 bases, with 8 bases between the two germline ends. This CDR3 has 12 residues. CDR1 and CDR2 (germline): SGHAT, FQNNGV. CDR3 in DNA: TGTGCCAGCAGCTCCCCAGGGTACGAGCAGTACTTC. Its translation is CASSSPGYEQYF. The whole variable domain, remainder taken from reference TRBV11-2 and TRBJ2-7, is EAGVAQSPRYKIIEKRQSVAFWCNPISGHATLYWYQQILGQGPKLLIQFQNNGVVDDSQLPKDRFSAERLKGVDSTLKIQPAKLEDSAVYLCASSSPGYEQYFGPGTRLTVT.

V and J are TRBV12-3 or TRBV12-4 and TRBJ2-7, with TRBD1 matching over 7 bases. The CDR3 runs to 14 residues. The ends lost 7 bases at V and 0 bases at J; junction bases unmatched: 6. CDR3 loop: CASMHGTASYEQYF. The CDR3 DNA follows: TGTGCCAGCATGCACGGGACAGCCTCCTACGAGCAGTACTTC.

The chain's CDR3 is CASSLEGRPIPDTQYF. The CDR3 region has the DNA TGCGCCAGCAGCTTGGAGGGCAGACCGATCCCAGATACGCAGTATTTT. This chain links TRBV5-1 with TRBJ2-3, with no clear D. This CDR3 region has 16 residues. The V end was cut by 0 bases, the J end by 4 bases, with 15 bases between. The V gene's germline CDR1 is SGHRS and CDR2 YFSETQ.

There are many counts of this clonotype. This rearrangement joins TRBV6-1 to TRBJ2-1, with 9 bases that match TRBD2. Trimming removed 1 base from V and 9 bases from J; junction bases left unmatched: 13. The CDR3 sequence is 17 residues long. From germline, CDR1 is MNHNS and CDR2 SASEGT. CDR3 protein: CASSEERGGRAYSEQFF. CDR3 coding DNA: TGTGCCAGCAGTGAAGAACGAGGCGGGAGGGCCTATAGTGAGCAGTTCTTC.

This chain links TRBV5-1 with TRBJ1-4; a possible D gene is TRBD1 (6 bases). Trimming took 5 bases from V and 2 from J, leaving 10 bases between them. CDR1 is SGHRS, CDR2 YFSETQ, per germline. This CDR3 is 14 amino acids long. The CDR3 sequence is CASRSDSTNEKLFF. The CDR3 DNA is TGCGCCAGCAGATCGGACAGTACTAATGAAAAACTGTTTTTT.

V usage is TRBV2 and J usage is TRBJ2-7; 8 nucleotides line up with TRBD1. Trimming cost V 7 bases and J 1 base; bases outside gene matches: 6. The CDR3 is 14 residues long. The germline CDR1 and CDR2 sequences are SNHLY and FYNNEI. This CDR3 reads CASKDRELSYEQYF. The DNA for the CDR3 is TGTGCCAGCAAGGACAGGGAACTTTCCTACGAGCAGTACTTC.

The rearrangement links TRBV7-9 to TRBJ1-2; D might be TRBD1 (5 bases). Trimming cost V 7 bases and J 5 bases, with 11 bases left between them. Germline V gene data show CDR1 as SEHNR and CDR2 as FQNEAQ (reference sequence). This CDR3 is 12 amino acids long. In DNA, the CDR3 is TGTGCCAGCACTGACAGTTTATATGGCTACACCTTC. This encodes CASTDSLYGYTF.

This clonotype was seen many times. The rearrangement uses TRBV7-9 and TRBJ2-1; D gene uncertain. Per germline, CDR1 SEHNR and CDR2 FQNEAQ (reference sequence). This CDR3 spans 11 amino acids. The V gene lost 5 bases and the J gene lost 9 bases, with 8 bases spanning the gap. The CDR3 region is CASSPTSEQFF. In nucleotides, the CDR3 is TGTGCCAGCAGCCCCACAAGTGAGCAGTTCTTC.

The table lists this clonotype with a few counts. The CDR3 loop reads CASSPPQGLGQYF. The CDR3 DNA reads as TGTGCCAGCAGCCCCCCGCAGGGTCTGGGGCAGTACTTC. The chain has TRBV7-3 and TRBJ2-7, with D possibly being TRBD1 (5 bases). V was cut by 5 bases and J by 9 bases, with 17 bases left in between. Germline V gene sequence: CDR1 SGHTA, CDR2 FQGTGA. The CDR3 spans 13 residues.

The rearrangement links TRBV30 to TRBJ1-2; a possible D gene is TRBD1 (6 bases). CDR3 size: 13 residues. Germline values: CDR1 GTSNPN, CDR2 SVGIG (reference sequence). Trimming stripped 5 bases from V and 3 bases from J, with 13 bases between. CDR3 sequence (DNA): TGTGCCTGGGTAGGGGGAGCGGACTATGGCTACACCTTC. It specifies CAWVGGADYGYTF.

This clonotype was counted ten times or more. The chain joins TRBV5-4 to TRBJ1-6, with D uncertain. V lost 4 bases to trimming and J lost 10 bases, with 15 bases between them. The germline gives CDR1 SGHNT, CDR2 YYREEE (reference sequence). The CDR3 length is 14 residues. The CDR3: CASSASGLKSPLHF. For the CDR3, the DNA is TGTGCCAGCAGCGCAAGTGGGTTGAAATCACCCCTCCACTTT.

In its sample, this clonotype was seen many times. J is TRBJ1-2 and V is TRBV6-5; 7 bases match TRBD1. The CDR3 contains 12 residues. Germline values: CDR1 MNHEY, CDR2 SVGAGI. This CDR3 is CASRGLKGGYTF. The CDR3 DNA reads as TGTGCTTCCAGGGGGTTAAAAGGTGGCTACACCTTC.

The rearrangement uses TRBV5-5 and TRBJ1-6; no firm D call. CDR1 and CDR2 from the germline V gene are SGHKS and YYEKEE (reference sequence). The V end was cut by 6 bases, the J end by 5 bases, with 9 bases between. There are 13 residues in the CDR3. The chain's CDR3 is CASKSRNNSPLHF. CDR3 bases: TGTGCCAGCAAGTCCAGGAATAATTCACCCCTCCACTTT.

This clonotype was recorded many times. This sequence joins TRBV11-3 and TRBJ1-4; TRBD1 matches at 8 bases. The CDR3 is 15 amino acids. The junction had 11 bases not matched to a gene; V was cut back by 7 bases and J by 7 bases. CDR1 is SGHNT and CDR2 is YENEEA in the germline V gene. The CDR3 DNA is TGTGCCAGCACCCAGGGGGCGCTTTTATTTGAAAAACTGTTTTTT. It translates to CASTQGALLFEKLFF.

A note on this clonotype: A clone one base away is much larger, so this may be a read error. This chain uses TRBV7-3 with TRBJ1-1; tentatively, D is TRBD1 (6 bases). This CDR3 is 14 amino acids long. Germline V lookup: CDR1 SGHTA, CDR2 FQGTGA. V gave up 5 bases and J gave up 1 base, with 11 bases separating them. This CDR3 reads CASSLAGENTEAFF. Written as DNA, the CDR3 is TGTGCCAGCAGCCTTGCAGGGGAGAACACTGAAGCTTTCTTT.

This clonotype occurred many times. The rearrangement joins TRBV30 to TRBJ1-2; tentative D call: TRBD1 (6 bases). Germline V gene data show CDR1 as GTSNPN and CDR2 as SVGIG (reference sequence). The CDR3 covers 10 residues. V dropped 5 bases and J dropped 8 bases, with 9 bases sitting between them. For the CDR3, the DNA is TGTGCCTGGCGAAGGGGGGGCTACACCTTC. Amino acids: CAWRRGGYTF.

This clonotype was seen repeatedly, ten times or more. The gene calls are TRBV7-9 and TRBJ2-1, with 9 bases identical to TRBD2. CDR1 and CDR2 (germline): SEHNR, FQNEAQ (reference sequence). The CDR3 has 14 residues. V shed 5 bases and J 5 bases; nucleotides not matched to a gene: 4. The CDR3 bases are TGTGCCAGCAGCCCGCTAGCGGGGCACAATGAGCAGTTCTTC. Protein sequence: CASSPLAGHNEQFF.

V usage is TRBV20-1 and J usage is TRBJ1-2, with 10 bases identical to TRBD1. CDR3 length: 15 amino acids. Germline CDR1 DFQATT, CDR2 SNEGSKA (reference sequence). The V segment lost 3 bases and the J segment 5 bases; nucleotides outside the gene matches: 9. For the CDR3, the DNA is TGCAGTGCTAGCCGGGACAGGGGCTTGGAGTATGGCTACACCTTC. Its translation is CSASRDRGLEYGYTF.

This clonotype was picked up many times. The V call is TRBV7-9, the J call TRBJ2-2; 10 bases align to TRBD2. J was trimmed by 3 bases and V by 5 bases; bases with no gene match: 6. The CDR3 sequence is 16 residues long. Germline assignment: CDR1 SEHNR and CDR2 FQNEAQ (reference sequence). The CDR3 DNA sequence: TGTGCCAGCAGCAGACCTAGCGGGGGCTACACCGGGGAGCTGTTTTTT. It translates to CASSRPSGGYTGELFF. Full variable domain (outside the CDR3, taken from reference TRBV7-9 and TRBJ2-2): DTGVSQNPRHKITKRGQNVTFRCDPISEHNRLYWYRQTLGQGPEFLTYFQNEAQLEKSRLLSDRFSAERPKGSFSTLEIQRTEQGDSAMYLCASSRPSGGYTGELFFGEGSRLTVL.

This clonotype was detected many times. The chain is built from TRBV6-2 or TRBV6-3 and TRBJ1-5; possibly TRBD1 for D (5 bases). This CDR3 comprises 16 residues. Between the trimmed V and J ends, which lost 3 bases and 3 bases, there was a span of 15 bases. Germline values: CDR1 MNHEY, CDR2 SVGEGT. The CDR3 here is CASSYREGRNNQPQHF. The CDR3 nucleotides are TGTGCCAGCAGTTATCGGGAGGGGAGAAACAATCAGCCCCAGCATTTT.

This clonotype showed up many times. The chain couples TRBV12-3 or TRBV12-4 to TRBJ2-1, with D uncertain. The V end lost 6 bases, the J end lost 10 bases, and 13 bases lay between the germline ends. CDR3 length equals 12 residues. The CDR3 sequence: CASRITGREQFF. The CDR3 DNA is TGTGCCAGCAGGATCACTGGTCGCGAGCAGTTCTTC.

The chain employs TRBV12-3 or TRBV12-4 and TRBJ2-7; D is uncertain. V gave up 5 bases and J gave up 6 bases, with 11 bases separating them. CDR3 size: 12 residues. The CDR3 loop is CASSPSSLEQYF. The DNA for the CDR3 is TGTGCCAGCAGTCCGTCTTCTCTCGAGCAGTACTTC.

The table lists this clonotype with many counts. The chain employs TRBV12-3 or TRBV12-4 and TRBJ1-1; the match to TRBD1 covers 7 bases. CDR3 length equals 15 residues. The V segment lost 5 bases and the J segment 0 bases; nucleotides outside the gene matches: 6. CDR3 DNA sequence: TGTGCCAGCAGTCCACGGGACAGCCTGAACACTGAAGCTTTCTTT. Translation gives CASSPRDSLNTEAFF.